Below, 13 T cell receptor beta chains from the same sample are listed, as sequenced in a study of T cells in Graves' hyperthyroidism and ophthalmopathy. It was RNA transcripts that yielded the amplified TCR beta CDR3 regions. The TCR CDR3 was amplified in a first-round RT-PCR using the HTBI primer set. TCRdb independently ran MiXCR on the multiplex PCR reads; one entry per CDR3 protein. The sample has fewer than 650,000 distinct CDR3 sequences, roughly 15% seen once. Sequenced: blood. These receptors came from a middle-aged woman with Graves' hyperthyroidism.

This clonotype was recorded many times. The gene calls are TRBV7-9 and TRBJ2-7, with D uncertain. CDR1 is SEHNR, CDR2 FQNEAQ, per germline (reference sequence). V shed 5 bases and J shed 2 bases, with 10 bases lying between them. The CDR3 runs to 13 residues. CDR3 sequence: CASSPRYTYEQYF. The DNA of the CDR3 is TGTGCCAGCAGCCCTCGATATACCTACGAGCAGTACTTC.

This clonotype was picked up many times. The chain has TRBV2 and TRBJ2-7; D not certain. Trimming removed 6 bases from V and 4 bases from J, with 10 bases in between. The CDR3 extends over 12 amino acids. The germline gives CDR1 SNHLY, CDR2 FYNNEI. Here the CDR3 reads CASSTSAYEQYF. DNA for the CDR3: TGTGCCAGCAGCACTTCAGCGTACGAGCAGTACTTC.

In DNA, the CDR3 is TGTGCCAGCAGAATGACGGGAGCGAACACTGAAGCTTTCTTT. Translation gives CASRMTGANTEAFF. V is TRBV27 and J is TRBJ1-1, with D unclear. Per germline, CDR1 MNHEY and CDR2 SMNVEV (reference sequence). This CDR3 spans 14 amino acids. The V end lost 6 bases, the J end lost 1 base, and 12 bases lay between the germline ends.

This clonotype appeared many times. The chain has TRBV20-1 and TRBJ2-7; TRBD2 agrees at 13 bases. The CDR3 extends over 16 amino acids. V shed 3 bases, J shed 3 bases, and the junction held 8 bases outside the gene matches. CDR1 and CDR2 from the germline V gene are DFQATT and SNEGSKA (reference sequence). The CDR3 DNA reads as TGCAGTGCTAGCCCGGGACTAGCGGGAATTTTCTACGAGCAGTACTTC. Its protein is CSASPGLAGIFYEQYF.

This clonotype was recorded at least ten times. The CDR3 region has the DNA TGTGCCAGCAGGCCGGCTAGCGGGGGCATCTACGAGCAGTACTTC. Translated, it gives CASRPASGGIYEQYF. J is TRBJ2-7 and V is TRBV5-5; 10 bases line up with TRBD2. V gave up 5 bases and J gave up 3 bases; unmatched junction bases: 8. Germline loops: CDR1 SGHKS, CDR2 YYEKEE (reference sequence). The CDR3 spans 15 residues. Drawing the rest from reference TRBV5-5 and TRBJ2-7, the complete variable domain is DAGVTQSPTHLIKTRGQQVTLRCSPISGHKSVSWYQQVLGQGPQFIFQYYEKEERGRGNFPDRFSARQFPNYSSELNVNALLLGDSALYLCASRPASGGIYEQYFGPGTRLTVT.

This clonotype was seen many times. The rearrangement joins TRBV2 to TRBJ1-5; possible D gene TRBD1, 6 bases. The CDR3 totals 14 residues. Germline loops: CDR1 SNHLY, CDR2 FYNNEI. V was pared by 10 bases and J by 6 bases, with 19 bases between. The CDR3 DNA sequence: TGTGCCACCACCGGAACAGGGTTAGGTCAGCCCCAGCATTTT. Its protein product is CATTGTGLGQPQHF.

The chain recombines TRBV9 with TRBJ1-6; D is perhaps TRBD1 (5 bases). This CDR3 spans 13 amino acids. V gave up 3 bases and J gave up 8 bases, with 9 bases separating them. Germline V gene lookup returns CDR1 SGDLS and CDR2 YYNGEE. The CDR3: CASSALGDSPLHF. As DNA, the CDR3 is TGTGCCAGCAGCGCCTTAGGGGATTCACCCCTCCACTTT.

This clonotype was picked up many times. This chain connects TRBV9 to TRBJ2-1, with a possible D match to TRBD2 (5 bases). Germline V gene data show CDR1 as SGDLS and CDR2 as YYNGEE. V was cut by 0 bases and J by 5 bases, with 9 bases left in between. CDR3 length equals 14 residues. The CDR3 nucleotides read TGTGCCAGCAGCGTAGGACTACTCGACAATGAGCAGTTCTTC. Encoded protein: CASSVGLLDNEQFF.

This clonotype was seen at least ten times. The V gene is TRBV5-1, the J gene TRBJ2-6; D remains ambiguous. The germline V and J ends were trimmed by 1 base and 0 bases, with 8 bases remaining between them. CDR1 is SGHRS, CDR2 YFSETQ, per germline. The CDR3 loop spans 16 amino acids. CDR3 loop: CASSLLGDSGANVLTF. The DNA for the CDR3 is TGCGCCAGCAGCTTGCTAGGCGACTCTGGGGCCAACGTCCTGACTTTC. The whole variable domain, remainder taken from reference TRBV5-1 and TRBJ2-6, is KAGVTQTPRYLIKTRGQQVTLSCSPISGHRSVSWYQQTPGQGLQFLFEYFSETQRNKGNFPGRFSGRQFSNSRSEMNVSTLELGDSALYLCASSLLGDSGANVLTFGAGSRLTVL.

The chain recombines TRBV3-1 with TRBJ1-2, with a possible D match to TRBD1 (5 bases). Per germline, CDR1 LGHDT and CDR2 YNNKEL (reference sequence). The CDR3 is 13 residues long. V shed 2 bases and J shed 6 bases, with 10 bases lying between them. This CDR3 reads CASSQRGTDGYTF. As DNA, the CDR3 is TGTGCCAGCAGCCAACGAGGGACTGATGGCTACACCTTC.

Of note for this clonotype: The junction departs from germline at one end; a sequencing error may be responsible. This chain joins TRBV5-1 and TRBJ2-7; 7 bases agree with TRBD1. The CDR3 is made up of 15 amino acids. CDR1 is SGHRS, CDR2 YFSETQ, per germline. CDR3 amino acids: CASNVGGYKGSEQYF. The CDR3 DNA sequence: TGTGCCAGCAACGTAGGGGGCTACAAAGGGAGCGAGCAGTACTTC. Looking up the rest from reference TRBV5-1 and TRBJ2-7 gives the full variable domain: KAGVTQTPRYLIKTRGQQVTLSCSPISGHRSVSWYQQTPGQGLQFLFEYFSETQRNKGNFPGRFSGRQFSNSRSEMNVSTLELGDSALYLCASNVGGYKGSEQYFGPGTRLTVT.

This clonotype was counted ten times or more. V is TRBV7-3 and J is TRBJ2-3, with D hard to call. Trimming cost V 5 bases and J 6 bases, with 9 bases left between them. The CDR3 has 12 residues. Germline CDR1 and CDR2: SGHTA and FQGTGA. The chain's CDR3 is CASSPTGDTQYF. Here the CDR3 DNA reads TGTGCCAGCAGCCCAACCGGTGATACGCAGTATTTT.

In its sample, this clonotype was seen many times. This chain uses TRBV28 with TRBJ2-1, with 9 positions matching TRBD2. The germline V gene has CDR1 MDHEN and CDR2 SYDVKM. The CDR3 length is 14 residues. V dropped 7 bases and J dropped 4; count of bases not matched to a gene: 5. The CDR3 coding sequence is TGTGCCAGCACCGGACTAGCGCCTTACAATGAGCAGTTCTTC. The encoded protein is CASTGLAPYNEQFF.